These 12 T cell receptor beta chains came from one sample sequenced in a study of blood T cell repertoires in COVID-19. Assay: immunoSEQ multiplex PCR; the TCRdb copy retains only in-frame clones and omits some. In the table there are 130,000 to 150,000 clones, around nine tenths of which are singletons. The sequencing sample was made of peripheral blood. The receptor source for this set is a man in his fifties with active or convalescent COVID-19.

The rearrangement uses TRBV2 and TRBJ2-5; a weak D match, TRBD2 (6 bases). The ends were cut back, 3 bases at V and 4 bases at J, with 9 bases in the middle. Germline V gene sequence: CDR1 SNHLY, CDR2 FYNNEI. The CDR3 has 13 amino acids. CDR3 DNA sequence: TGTGCCAGCAGTGAGCAGGGAGGAGAGACCCAGTACTTC. Translated, it gives CASSEQGGETQYF.

Worth noting for this clone: One end of the junction varies from germline; a read error may be responsible. The chain couples TRBV3-1 (or the pseudogene TRBV3-2) to TRBJ1-4, with 8 positions matching TRBD1. The CDR3 runs to 11 residues. Germline V gives CDR1 LGHDT, CDR2 YNNKEL (reference sequence). The CDR3 sequence is CASSQGDRRLF. DNA of the CDR3: TGTGCCAGCAGCCAAGGGGACAGGAGACTATTT.

The chain has TRBV10-1 and TRBJ2-3; possibly TRBD2 for D (6 bases). V lost 0 bases, J lost 6 bases, and 13 bases lay in between. This CDR3 region has 15 residues. CDR1 is WNHNN, CDR2 SYGVQD, per germline (reference sequence). Here the CDR3 DNA reads TGCGCCAGCAGTGAGTCTACGGTCCGGGGGGATACGCAGTATTTT. Protein product: CASSESTVRGDTQYF.

The rearrangement uses TRBV5-5 and TRBJ1-1; D ambiguous. The CDR3 contains 16 residues. The V end was cut by 4 bases, the J end by 2 bases, with 18 bases between. CDR1 is SGHKS and CDR2 is YYEKEE in the germline V gene (reference sequence). This chain's CDR3 is CASSPTGGRTNTEAFF. The CDR3 DNA reads TGTGCCAGCAGCCCCACGGGAGGGCGGACTAACACTGAAGCTTTCTTT.

The CDR3 reads CASSEGQGANSPLHF. In DNA, the CDR3 is TGTGCCAGCAGCGAAGGACAGGGGGCTAATTCACCCCTCCACTTT. The chain couples TRBV9 to TRBJ1-6; 11 bases agree with TRBD1. The V gene end was trimmed by 3 bases and the J gene end by 6 bases; junction bases not matched to a gene: 2. There are 15 residues in the CDR3. CDR1 and CDR2 (germline): SGDLS, YYNGEE.

The chain has TRBV6-6 and TRBJ2-7; TRBD1 matches at 7 bases. Germline values: CDR1 MNHNY, CDR2 SVGAGI (reference sequence). V was pared by 5 bases and J by 7 bases, with 14 bases of the junction left unmatched. This CDR3 is built from 15 residues. For the CDR3, the DNA is TGTGCCAGCAGTCCTCTAGAGGGGGCGTCCGGGGAGCAGTACTTC. As protein: CASSPLEGASGEQYF.

The chain recombines TRBV7-3 with TRBJ2-2; D possibly corresponds to TRBD1 (5 bases). The CDR3 sequence is 13 residues long. In germline, CDR1 is SGHTA, CDR2 FQGTGA. Trimming cost V 3 bases and J 7 bases, with 9 bases left between them. CDR3 residues: CASSFRANGELFF. In DNA, the CDR3 is TGTGCCAGCAGCTTCAGGGCCAACGGGGAGCTGTTTTTT.

A few counts support this clone. The chain combines TRBV3-1 (or the pseudogene TRBV3-2) with TRBJ2-7; a possible D gene is TRBD2 (6 bases). Looked up from germline, CDR1 is LGHDT and CDR2 is YNNKEL (reference sequence). The CDR3 covers 16 residues. Between the trimmed V and J ends, which lost 1 base and 3 bases, there was a span of 16 bases. CDR3 sequence: CASSQGGSSAYYEQYF. The CDR3 DNA sequence: TGTGCCAGCAGCCAAGGAGGGTCTAGCGCGTACTACGAGCAGTACTTC.

The chain carries TRBV12-2 and TRBJ2-6; TRBD1 is the table's D call and was not checked against the DNA. TRBV12-2 is recorded as a pseudogene. This CDR3 is 17 amino acids long. This chain's CDR3 is CASKGWGQAEGANVLTF. CDR3 sequence (DNA): TGTGCAAGTAAAGGCTGGGGACAGGCAGAAGGGGCCAACGTCCTGACTTTC.

This rearrangement joins TRBV4-2 to TRBJ2-1, with TRBD2 identical over 10 bases. The V gene's germline CDR1 is LGHNA and CDR2 YNFKEQ. CDR3 size: 16 residues. V lost 4 bases and J lost 8; bases outside the gene matches: 11. CDR3 protein: CASSPTSGRAIDEQFF. As DNA, the CDR3 is TGTGCCAGCAGCCCAACCAGCGGGAGGGCCATCGATGAGCAGTTCTTC.

The chain recombines TRBV28 with TRBJ1-2, with a weak D call TRBD1 (6 bases). V shed 7 bases and J shed 0 bases, with 12 bases lying between them. Per germline, CDR1 MDHEN and CDR2 SYDVKM. This CDR3 comprises 14 residues. This CDR3 reads CASITGFPNYGYTF. CDR3 DNA: TGTGCCAGCATTACAGGGTTTCCTAACTATGGCTACACCTTC.

A single count supports this clone. The chain combines TRBV11-2 with TRBJ2-1; 9 bases match TRBD2. From germline, CDR1 is SGHAT and CDR2 FQNNGV. CDR3 length equals 17 residues. With 3 bases clipped from V and 0 bases from J, the junction kept 6 bases outside the gene matches. CDR3 protein: CASSFKTSGASYNEQFF. Here the CDR3 DNA reads TGTGCCAGCAGCTTCAAGACTAGCGGAGCCTCCTACAATGAGCAGTTCTTC.